Sequencing of this T cell receptor beta chain was carried out in a study of shared clonotypes between healthy human individuals. General study findings and limits: Clonotypes which were not shared had lower generation probabilities than clonotypes that all four donors shared.

Sequencing was performed with immunoSEQ multiplex PCR; in TCRdb, only in-frame clones are kept and a portion is missing. Seen here are about 600,000 clones, approximately 97% observed once, and the top ten hold approximately 0.057%. The CDR3 totals 13 residues. Germline CDR1 and CDR2: MNHNS and SASEGT. A note on this clone: As yet, its antigen is unknown.

This sequence originates from a woman aged 25 to 45 in good health. Sequencing was carried out using naive CD4+ T cells sorted from blood. Indicated subset: CD45RA+ positively selected. The V gene is TRBV6-1, the J gene TRBJ2-5; D is perhaps TRBD2 (6 bases). The J call may be incorrect, as the DNA end agrees better with TRBJ2-7. CDR3: CASVAVNTYEQYF. The DNA for the CDR3 is TGTGCCAGCGTAGCGGTAAACACCTACGAGCAGTACTTC.